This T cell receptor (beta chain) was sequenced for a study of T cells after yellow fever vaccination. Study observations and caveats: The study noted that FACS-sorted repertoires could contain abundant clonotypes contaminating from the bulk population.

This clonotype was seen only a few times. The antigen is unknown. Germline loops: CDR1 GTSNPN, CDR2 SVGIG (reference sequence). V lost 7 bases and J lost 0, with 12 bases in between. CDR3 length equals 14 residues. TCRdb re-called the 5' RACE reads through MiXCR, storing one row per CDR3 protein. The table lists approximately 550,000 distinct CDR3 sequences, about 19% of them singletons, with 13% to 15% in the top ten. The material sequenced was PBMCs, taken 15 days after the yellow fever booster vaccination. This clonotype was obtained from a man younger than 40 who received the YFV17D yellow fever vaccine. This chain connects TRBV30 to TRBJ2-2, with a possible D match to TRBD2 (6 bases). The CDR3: CASPGTANTGELFF. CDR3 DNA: TGTGCCTCCCCCGGGACTGCGAACACCGGGGAGCTGTTTTTT.